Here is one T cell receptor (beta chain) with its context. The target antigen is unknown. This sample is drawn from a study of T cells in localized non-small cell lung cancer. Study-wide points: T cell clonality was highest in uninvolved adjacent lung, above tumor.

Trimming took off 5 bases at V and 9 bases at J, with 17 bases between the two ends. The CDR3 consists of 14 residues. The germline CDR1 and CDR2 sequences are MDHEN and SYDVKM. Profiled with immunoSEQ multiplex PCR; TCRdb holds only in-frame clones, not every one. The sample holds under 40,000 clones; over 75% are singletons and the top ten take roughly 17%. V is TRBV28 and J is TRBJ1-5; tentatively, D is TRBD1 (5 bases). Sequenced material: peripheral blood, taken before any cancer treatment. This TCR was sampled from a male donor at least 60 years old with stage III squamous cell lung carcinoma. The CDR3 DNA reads TGTGCCAGCAGTCATATAAAACAGGTTTCGCCCCAGCATTTT. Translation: CASSHIKQVSPQHF.